The 5 T cell receptor beta chains in this list originate from one sample, sequenced in a study of T cell responses to AZD1222 COVID-19 vaccine (dated by TCRdb to 2020 to 2022). The label giving this sample's time point can be read as: about 28 days (+/-7) after the second vaccine dose. Library method: the immunoSEQ multiplex PCR assay. TCRdb holds this immuneACCESS table with in-frame rearrangements only. Some clones are missing; in checked studies, unresolved V genes explain under half, and the rest has no known cause. The sample profile shows 160,000 or so clones; approximately 91% of them were found once. Jointly, the top ten make up about 1.6% of the sample. The material sequenced was peripheral blood, taken 28 days after the second AZD1222 dose. These receptors all stem from an adult who received the AZD1222 COVID-19 vaccine.

The genes are TRBV6-5 and TRBJ1-2; 10 nucleotides line up with TRBD1. This CDR3 is 15 amino acids long. The junction had 8 bases not matched to a gene; V was cut back by 4 bases and J by 6 bases. Germline lookup yields CDR1 MNHEY and CDR2 SVGAGI. CDR3 DNA: TGTGCCAGCAGTTCACCGGGACAGGGGAAAGATGGCTACACCTTC. Translating it yields CASSSPGQGKDGYTF.

CDR3 sequence reads: CASRRSGPSPSYNEQFF. The CDR3 coding sequence is TGTGCCAGCAGACGATCCGGGCCCTCACCCTCCTACAATGAGCAGTTCTTC. The V gene is TRBV27, the J gene TRBJ2-1, with D hard to call. Trimming shortened V by 6 bases and J by 0 bases, and 18 bases separated the two germline ends. Germline V gives CDR1 MNHEY, CDR2 SMNVEV (reference sequence). The CDR3 extends over 17 amino acids.

This chain uses TRBV5-1 with TRBJ2-1; D ambiguous. Germline V CDR1 and CDR2: SGHRS, YFSETQ. The CDR3 runs to 13 residues. Trimming left V 0 bases short and J 5 bases short, with 6 bases between. CDR3 loop: CASSLGSNNEQFF. The CDR3 region has the DNA TGCGCCAGCAGCTTGGGCTCTAACAATGAGCAGTTCTTC.

The rearrangement links TRBV10-3 to TRBJ2-7, with D possibly matching TRBD1 (5 bases). CDR1 ENHRY and CDR2 SYGVKD come from the germline V gene. The CDR3 spans 13 residues. Trimming took 2 bases from V and 2 from J, leaving 7 bases between them. As DNA, the CDR3 is TGTGCCATCAGTGAGGACAGAACCTACGAGCAGTACTTC. It codes for CAISEDRTYEQYF.

V is TRBV29-1 and J is TRBJ2-7; D uncertain. Germline assignment: CDR1 SQVTM and CDR2 ANQGSEA. V was clipped by 4 bases and J by 2 bases, with 9 bases between them. The CDR3 sequence is 12 residues long. CDR3 DNA: TGCAGCGTTGTCGGCGGTACCTACGAGCAGTACTTC. This sequence encodes CSVVGGTYEQYF.